Listed here are 26 T cell receptor beta chains from one sample, sequenced in a study of blood T cell repertoires in COVID-19. The method was immunoSEQ multiplex PCR; TCRdb's version includes in-frame clones alone and lacks a portion of them. The sample lists 150,000 to 250,000 clones; 94% were seen once. The specimen was peripheral blood. These receptors originate from a young man with COVID-19, enrolled during active disease.

The V gene is TRBV7-3, the J gene TRBJ1-2; tentatively, D is TRBD1 (5 bases). This CDR3 has 15 residues. Germline V gene lookup returns CDR1 SGHTA and CDR2 FQGTGA. The V and J ends lost 8 bases and 7 bases respectively, with 23 bases between them. The chain's CDR3 is CASGEVGPISGGYTF. CDR3 DNA sequence: TGTGCCAGCGGGGAGGTGGGACCCATATCGGGTGGCTACACCTTC.

The gene calls are TRBV5-1 and TRBJ2-1, with TRBD2 matching over 8 bases. Germline V gives CDR1 SGHRS, CDR2 YFSETQ. The CDR3 sequence is 18 residues long. Germline trimming cut 4 bases from V and 4 bases from J; bases unmatched to any gene: 16. The DNA of the CDR3 is TGCGCCAGCAGCCTCGATTCCCCGACTAGCGCAGGATACAATGAGCAGTTCTTC. Translated: CASSLDSPTSAGYNEQFF. Full variable domain (outside the CDR3, taken from reference TRBV5-1 and TRBJ2-1): KAGVTQTPRYLIKTRGQQVTLSCSPISGHRSVSWYQQTPGQGLQFLFEYFSETQRNKGNFPGRFSGRQFSNSRSEMNVSTLELGDSALYLCASSLDSPTSAGYNEQFFGPGTRLTVL.

This clone was recorded only once. The CDR3 here is CASSSDRLNTEAFF. CDR3 nucleotides: TGTGCCAGCAGTTCGGACAGATTGAACACTGAAGCTTTCTTT. The V and J genes are TRBV28 and TRBJ1-1; D might be TRBD1 (6 bases). CDR3 length: 14 amino acids. Deletions cut 4 bases from V and 0 bases from J, with 9 bases between. CDR1 is MDHEN and CDR2 is SYDVKM in the germline V gene.

This clone was recorded once. The chain combines TRBV2 with TRBJ1-4, with 10 bases that match TRBD1. V lost 5 bases to trimming and J lost 7 bases; unmatched junction nucleotides: 10. Germline assignment: CDR1 SNHLY and CDR2 FYNNEI. The CDR3 is 16 residues long. The CDR3 DNA reads TGTGCCAGCAGTCTGGGACAGGGGAGAAACCCTGAAAAACTGTTTTTT. Encoded protein: CASSLGQGRNPEKLFF.

The chain combines TRBV19 with TRBJ1-1; 9 bases fit TRBD1. V trimming: 6 bases; J trimming: 0 bases; junction bases outside the gene matches: 2. The CDR3 spans 14 residues. Germline V gene sequence: CDR1 LNHDA, CDR2 SQIVND (reference sequence). The CDR3 bases are TGTGCCAGTAGGGACAGGGGAATGAACACTGAAGCTTTCTTT. Amino acids: CASRDRGMNTEAFF.

This chain connects TRBV5-5 to TRBJ1-2; TRBD1 matches 8 bases. The CDR3 contains 12 residues. Trimming took 4 bases from V and 9 from J; bases not matched to a gene: 5. CDR1 SGHKS and CDR2 YYEKEE come from the germline V gene (reference sequence). The DNA of the CDR3 is TGTGCCAGCAGCGGGGACAGGATAAGCTACACCTTC. It translates to CASSGDRISYTF. The variable domain in full, completed from reference TRBV5-5 and TRBJ1-2, reads DAGVTQSPTHLIKTRGQQVTLRCSPISGHKSVSWYQQVLGQGPQFIFQYYEKEERGRGNFPDRFSARQFPNYSSELNVNALLLGDSALYLCASSGDRISYTFGSGTRLTVV.

This clone appeared a single time. The rearrangement uses TRBV9 and TRBJ1-1; maybe TRBD1 (5 bases). CDR3 length equals 16 residues. The germline gives CDR1 SGDLS, CDR2 YYNGEE. V was pared by 0 bases and J by 7 bases, with 19 bases between. The chain's CDR3 is CASSVGPLGREGEAFF. In DNA form, the CDR3 reads TGTGCCAGCAGCGTAGGGCCCCTGGGCAGGGAGGGTGAAGCTTTCTTT.

The chain recombines TRBV6-5 with TRBJ1-1; TRBD1 aligns across 12 bases. There are 14 residues in the CDR3. The V gene end was trimmed by 10 bases and the J gene end by 0 bases; junction bases not matched to a gene: 3. The germline V gene has CDR1 MNHEY and CDR2 SVGAGI. CDR3 sequence: CATGTGGMNTEAFF. Here the CDR3 DNA reads TGTGCCACCGGGACAGGGGGCATGAACACTGAAGCTTTCTTT.

The genes are TRBV5-1 and TRBJ1-1, with 8 bases matching TRBD1. This CDR3 comprises 18 residues. The germline gives CDR1 SGHRS, CDR2 YFSETQ. The junction had 10 bases not matched to a gene; V was cut back by 0 bases and J by 0 bases. The CDR3 loop reads CASSLVAGGDTLNTEAFF. The CDR3 DNA reads TGCGCCAGCAGCTTGGTGGCAGGGGGCGATACCTTGAACACTGAAGCTTTCTTT. The whole variable domain, filled in from reference TRBV5-1 and TRBJ1-1, reads KAGVTQTPRYLIKTRGQQVTLSCSPISGHRSVSWYQQTPGQGLQFLFEYFSETQRNKGNFPGRFSGRQFSNSRSEMNVSTLELGDSALYLCASSLVAGGDTLNTEAFFGQGTRLTVV.

The CDR3, as DNA: TGTGCCAGCAGTGAAGCCCCTCGGACAGCGGGGGGCCAAGAGACCCAGTACTTC. This codes for CASSEAPRTAGGQETQYF. This chain uses TRBV6-1 with TRBJ2-5; TRBD2 aligns across 9 bases. CDR1 and CDR2 (germline): MNHNS, SASEGT. CDR3 length equals 18 residues. The trim removed 0 bases at V and 1 base at J, leaving 9 bases unmatched.

The V and J genes are TRBV5-1 and TRBJ2-7; tentative D call: TRBD2 (6 bases). V was clipped by 8 bases and J by 2 bases, with 14 bases between them. The CDR3 length is 13 residues. CDR1 and CDR2 from the germline V gene are SGHRS and YFSETQ. CDR3 amino acids: CASTRDGAYEQYF. CDR3 bases: TGCGCCAGTACGCGGGACGGGGCCTACGAGCAGTACTTC.

This clone was observed a single time. This rearrangement joins TRBV12-5 to TRBJ1-1, with 8 positions matching TRBD1. The CDR3 contains 14 residues. V lost 6 bases and J lost 1; bases outside the gene matches: 4. CDR1 LGHNT and CDR2 FRNRAP come from the germline V gene. CDR3 loop: CASGQTGANTEAFF. The CDR3 DNA reads TGTGCTAGTGGCCAGACAGGGGCGAACACTGAAGCTTTCTTT.

The chain has TRBV30 and TRBJ2-2; 10 bases are shared with TRBD2. The CDR3 has 14 residues. With 6 bases clipped from V and 7 bases from J, the junction kept 8 bases outside the gene matches. Germline V CDR1 and CDR2: GTSNPN, SVGIG (reference sequence). CDR3 region: CACSKVAGGGELFF. As DNA, the CDR3 is TGTGCCTGTAGTAAAGTAGCGGGGGGCGGGGAGCTGTTTTTT.

Note on this clone: The junction shows a germline mismatch at one end, possibly a read error. The chain carries TRBV11-2 and TRBJ1-1; D unresolved. Germline V gene data show CDR1 as SGHAT and CDR2 as FQNNGV. The CDR3 consists of 12 residues. CDR3 region: CASSFINSEAFF. For the CDR3, the DNA is TGTGCCAGCAGCTTTATTAACAGTGAAGCTTTCTTT.

The rearrangement joins TRBV9 to TRBJ1-4; 10 bases align to TRBD1. The CDR3 loop spans 15 amino acids. The J segment lost 8 bases and the V segment lost 2 bases, leaving 6 bases of the junction unmatched. Germline assignment: CDR1 SGDLS and CDR2 YYNGEE. The CDR3: CASSVDRGRNEKLFF. CDR3 DNA sequence: TGTGCCAGCAGCGTCGACAGGGGGCGGAACGAAAAACTGTTTTTT.

The CDR3 spells CASSQDDRGYGYTF. The CDR3 DNA follows: TGCGCCAGCAGCCAAGACGACAGAGGCTATGGCTACACCTTC. The rearrangement joins TRBV4-1 to TRBJ1-2, with a weak D call TRBD1 (5 bases). This CDR3 spans 14 amino acids. Per germline, CDR1 MGHRA and CDR2 YSYEKL. V shed 0 bases and J shed 4 bases, with 9 bases lying between them.

As to this clone: Different DNA sequences within this sample yield the same CDR3. DNA for the CDR3: TGTGCCAGCAGTTACCAGACAGGGGGTGCCTCACCCCTCCACTTT. Its translation: CASSYQTGGASPLHF. The chain combines TRBV6-6 with TRBJ1-6; 9 positions agree with TRBD1. CDR1 is MNHNY, CDR2 SVGAGI, per germline (reference sequence). This CDR3 contains 15 residues. The junction had 6 bases not matched to a gene; V was cut back by 2 bases and J by 10 bases.

This chain joins TRBV5-1 and TRBJ1-2; D gene unclear. V was clipped by 0 bases and J by 8 bases, with 17 bases between them. This CDR3 has 15 residues. Per germline, CDR1 SGHRS and CDR2 YFSETQ. The CDR3: CASSLDPSDAGGYTF. The CDR3 DNA is TGCGCCAGCAGCTTGGACCCGTCAGACGCGGGAGGCTACACCTTC.

The chain has TRBV12-3 or TRBV12-4 and TRBJ1-1; D is unresolved. V lost 6 bases, J lost 3 bases, and 11 bases lay in between. The CDR3 loop spans 13 amino acids. The CDR3 reads CASSLRGDTEAFF. CDR3 DNA: TGTGCCAGCAGCTTACGCGGGGACACTGAAGCTTTCTTT.

The gene calls are TRBV10-3 and TRBJ2-7; TRBD1 might be the D (5 bases). This CDR3 is 15 amino acids long. Germline CDR1 is ENHRY and CDR2 is SYGVKD. The V end was cut by 2 bases, the J end by 7 bases, with 18 bases between. CDR3 DNA sequence: TGTGCCATCAGTGAGGAAGGGCAGGGTTTCGGAGAGCAGTACTTC. This codes for CAISEEGQGFGEQYF.

This clone has only one observation. The chain joins TRBV10-3 to TRBJ2-2; D is ambiguous. Germline V lookup: CDR1 ENHRY, CDR2 SYGVKD. Trimming stripped 4 bases from V and 5 bases from J, with 5 bases between. The CDR3 runs to 12 residues. The CDR3 coding sequence is TGTGCCATCAGTGCAGAAACCGGGGAGCTGTTTTTT. Protein: CAISAETGELFF.

This rearrangement joins TRBV6-2 or TRBV6-3 to TRBJ2-7, with D possibly being TRBD2 (7 bases). Germline V CDR1 and CDR2: MNHEY, SVGEGT. The CDR3 spans 17 residues. Deletions cut 2 bases from V and 2 bases from J, with 19 bases between. The DNA for the CDR3 is TGTGCCAGCAGTTACCCCTGGGGGCGGGGGTTTACCTACGAGCAGTACTTC. It encodes CASSYPWGRGFTYEQYF.

The chain is built from TRBV4-2 and TRBJ1-6; D unresolved. Germline V gives CDR1 LGHNA, CDR2 YNFKEQ. This CDR3 has 16 amino acids. V was shortened by 0 bases and J by 6 bases, with 12 bases between the two germline ends. This chain's CDR3 is CASSQEALRPNSPLHF. DNA for the CDR3: TGTGCCAGCAGCCAAGAAGCCCTCAGGCCTAATTCACCCCTCCACTTT.

This rearrangement joins TRBV5-1 to TRBJ2-1, with a possible D match to TRBD1 (5 bases). This CDR3 is 15 amino acids long. From germline, CDR1 is SGHRS and CDR2 YFSETQ. The V gene lost 0 bases and the J gene lost 4 bases, with 11 bases spanning the gap. CDR3 residues: CASSLVQDTYNEQFF. CDR3 DNA: TGCGCCAGCAGCTTGGTCCAGGACACATACAATGAGCAGTTCTTC.

V is TRBV4-1 and J is TRBJ2-1; TRBD2 matches 9 bases. The CDR3 length is 16 residues. With V trimmed by 1 base and J by 4 bases, 5 bases remained unmatched. The germline V gene encodes CDR1 MGHRA and CDR2 YSYEKL. CDR3 DNA sequence: TGCGCCAGCAGCCAAGGTTTAGCGGGGGATTACAATGAGCAGTTCTTC. Amino acid sequence: CASSQGLAGDYNEQFF.

DNA for the CDR3: TGTGCCAGTAGTCCGTACTCCGGGACAGGCTTCTACGAGCAGTACTTC. Protein sequence: CASSPYSGTGFYEQYF. This chain connects TRBV19 to TRBJ2-7, with 8 bases lining up with TRBD1. This CDR3 has 16 amino acids. Trimming at V came to 5 bases and at J to 3 bases, leaving 12 bases not matched to a gene. The V gene's germline CDR1 is LNHDA and CDR2 SQIVND (reference sequence).